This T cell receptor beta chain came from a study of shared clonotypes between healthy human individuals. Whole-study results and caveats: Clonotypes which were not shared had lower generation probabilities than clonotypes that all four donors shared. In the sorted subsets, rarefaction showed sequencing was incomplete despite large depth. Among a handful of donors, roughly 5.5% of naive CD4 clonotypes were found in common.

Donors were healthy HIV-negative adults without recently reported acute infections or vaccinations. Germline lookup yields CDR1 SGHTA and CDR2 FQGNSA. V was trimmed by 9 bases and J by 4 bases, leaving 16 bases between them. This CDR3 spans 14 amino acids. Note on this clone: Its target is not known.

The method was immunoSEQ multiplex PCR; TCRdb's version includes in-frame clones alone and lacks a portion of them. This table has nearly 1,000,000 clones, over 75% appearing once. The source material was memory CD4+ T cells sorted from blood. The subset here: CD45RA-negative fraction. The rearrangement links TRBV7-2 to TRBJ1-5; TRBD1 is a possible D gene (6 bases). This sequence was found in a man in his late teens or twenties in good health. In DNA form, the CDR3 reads TGTGCCAGTTTGGAGGGGGAAGGGAATCAGCCCCAGCATTTT. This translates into CASLEGEGNQPQHF. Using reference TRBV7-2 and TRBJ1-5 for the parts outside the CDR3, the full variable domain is GAGVSQSPSNKVTEKGKDVELRCDPISGHTALYWYRQSLGQGLEFLIYFQGNSAPDKSGLPSDRFSAERTGGSVSTLTIQRTQQEDSAVYLCASLEGEGNQPQHFGDGTRLSIL.